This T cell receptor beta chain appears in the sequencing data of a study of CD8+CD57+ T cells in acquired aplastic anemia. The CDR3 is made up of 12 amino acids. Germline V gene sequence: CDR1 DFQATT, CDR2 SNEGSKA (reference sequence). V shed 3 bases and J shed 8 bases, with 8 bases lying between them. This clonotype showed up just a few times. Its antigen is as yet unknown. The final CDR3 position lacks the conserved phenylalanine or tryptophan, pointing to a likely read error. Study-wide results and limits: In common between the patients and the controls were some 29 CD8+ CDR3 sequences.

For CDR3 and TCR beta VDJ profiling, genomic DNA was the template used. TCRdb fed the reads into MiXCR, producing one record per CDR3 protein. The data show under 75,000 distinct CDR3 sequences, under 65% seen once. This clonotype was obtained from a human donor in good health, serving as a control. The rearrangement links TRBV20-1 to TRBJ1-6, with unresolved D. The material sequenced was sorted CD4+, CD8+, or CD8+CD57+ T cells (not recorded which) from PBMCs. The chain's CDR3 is CSARLLDSPLHL. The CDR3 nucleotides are TGCAGTGCTAGGCTACTGGATTCACCCCTCCACCTT.